The rows below give T cell receptor beta chains drawn from one sample of a study of shared clonotypes between healthy human individuals. Generated by immunoSEQ multiplex PCR, the TCRdb table keeps only in-frame clones and is missing some. The table lists about 870,000 clones, more than 85% of them singletons, with 24% in the top ten. Sequencing was carried out using naive CD8+ T cells sorted from blood. The receptor set was obtained from a man younger than 40 in good health. Each CDR3 is given with its conserved first and last residue. Fields, in order: V gene, D gene, clone size, J gene, CDR3 DNA, CDR3 protein. A D gene is named only where the DNA matches it firmly. Part of the rows lack a size; the others show once, few, many or a class for expanded clones.

TRBV29-1,TRBD2,.,TRBJ2-1,TGCAGCGCACCTAGCGGGAACTACAATGAGCAGTTCTTC,CSAPSGNYNEQFF
TRBV19,.,.,TRBJ2-7,TGTGCCAGCGCACCCGGCGGGGGCGGTACCTACGAGCAGTACTTC,CASAPGGGGTYEQYF
TRBV7-9,.,.,TRBJ2-1,TGTGCCAGCAGCTTAGACCCTCTCCCCCCTGATGAGCAGTTCTTC,CASSLDPLPPDEQFF
TRBV29-1,.,once,TRBJ2-1,TGCAGCGTTGAAGGGAAAGGGGGGGCCTGGGACAGGACCCACAATGAGCAGTTCTTC,CSVEGKGGAWDRTHNEQFF
TRBV9,.,.,TRBJ2-1,TGTGCCAGCAGCGCGCGGGACAGTACTTACAATGAGCAGTTCTTC,CASSARDSTYNEQFF
TRBV9,.,.,TRBJ2-2,TGTGCCAGCAGCGGCCGGAATCGCGGGGACACCGGGGAGCTGTTTTTT,CASSGRNRGDTGELFF
TRBV28,.,.,TRBJ2-7,TGTGCCAGCAGTTTATGGCGGAACGAGCAGTACTTC,CASSLWRNEQYF
TRBV7-9,.,.,TRBJ1-2,TGTGCCAGCAGCCACTATCAAAGGTTCTATGGCTACACCTTC,CASSHYQRFYGYTF
TRBV12-5,TRBD1,.,TRBJ1-1,TGTGCTAGTGGAGCAGGGGGCTTTACTGAAGCTTTCTTT,CASGAGGFTEAFF
TRBV18,TRBD2,.,TRBJ2-1,TGTGCCAGCTCAGGAGGGACTAGCGGGAGGGTTGATGAGCAGTTCTTC,CASSGGTSGRVDEQFF
TRBV5-1,TRBD1,once,TRBJ1-1,TGCGCCAGCAGCTTGATCCGACAGGGAATGAACACTGAAGCTTTCTTT,CASSLIRQGMNTEAFF